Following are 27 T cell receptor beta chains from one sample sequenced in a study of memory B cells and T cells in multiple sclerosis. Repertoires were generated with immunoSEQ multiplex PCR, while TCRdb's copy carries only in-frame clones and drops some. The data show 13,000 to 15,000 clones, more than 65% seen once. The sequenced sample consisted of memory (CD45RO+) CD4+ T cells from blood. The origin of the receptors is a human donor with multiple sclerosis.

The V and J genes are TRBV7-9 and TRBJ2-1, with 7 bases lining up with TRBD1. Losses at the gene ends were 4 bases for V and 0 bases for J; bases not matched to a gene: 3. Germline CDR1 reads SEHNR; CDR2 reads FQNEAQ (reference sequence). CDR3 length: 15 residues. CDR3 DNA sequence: TGTGCCAGCAGCTACAGGGGTAACTCCTACAATGAGCAGTTCTTC. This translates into CASSYRGNSYNEQFF.

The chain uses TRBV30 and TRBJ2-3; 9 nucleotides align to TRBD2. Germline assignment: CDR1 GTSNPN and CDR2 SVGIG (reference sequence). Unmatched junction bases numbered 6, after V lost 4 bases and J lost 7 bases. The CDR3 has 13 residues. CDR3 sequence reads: CAWKAGGPNTQYF. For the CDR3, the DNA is TGTGCCTGGAAGGCGGGAGGGCCAAATACGCAGTATTTT.

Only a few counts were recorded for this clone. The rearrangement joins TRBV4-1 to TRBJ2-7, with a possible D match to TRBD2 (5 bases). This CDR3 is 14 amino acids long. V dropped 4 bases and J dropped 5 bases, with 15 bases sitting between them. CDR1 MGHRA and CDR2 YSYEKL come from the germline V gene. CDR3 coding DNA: TGCGCCAGCAGCCCCCGGGGTGCCCTGGACGAGCAGTACTTC. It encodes CASSPRGALDEQYF.

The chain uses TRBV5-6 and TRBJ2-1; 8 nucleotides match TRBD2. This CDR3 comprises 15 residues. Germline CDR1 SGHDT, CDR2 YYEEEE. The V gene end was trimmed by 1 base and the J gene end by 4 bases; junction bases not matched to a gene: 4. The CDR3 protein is CASSLSGGGYNEQFF. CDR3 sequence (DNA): TGTGCCAGCAGCTTGAGCGGGGGCGGGTACAATGAGCAGTTCTTC.

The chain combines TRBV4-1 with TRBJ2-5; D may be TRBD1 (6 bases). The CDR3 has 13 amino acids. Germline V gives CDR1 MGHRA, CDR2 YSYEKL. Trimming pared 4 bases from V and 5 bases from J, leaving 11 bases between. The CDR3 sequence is CASSRTARETQYF. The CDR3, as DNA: TGCGCCAGCAGCCGGACAGCTAGGGAGACCCAGTACTTC.

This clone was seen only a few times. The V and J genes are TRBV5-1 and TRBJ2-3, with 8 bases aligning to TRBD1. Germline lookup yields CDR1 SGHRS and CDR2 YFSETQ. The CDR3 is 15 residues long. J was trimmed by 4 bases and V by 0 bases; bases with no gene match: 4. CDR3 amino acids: CASSLGGQGSDTQYF. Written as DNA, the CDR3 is TGCGCCAGCAGCTTGGGAGGACAGGGCTCAGATACGCAGTATTTT. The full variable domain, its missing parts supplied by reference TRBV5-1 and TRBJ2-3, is KAGVTQTPRYLIKTRGQQVTLSCSPISGHRSVSWYQQTPGQGLQFLFEYFSETQRNKGNFPGRFSGRQFSNSRSEMNVSTLELGDSALYLCASSLGGQGSDTQYFGPGTRLTVL.

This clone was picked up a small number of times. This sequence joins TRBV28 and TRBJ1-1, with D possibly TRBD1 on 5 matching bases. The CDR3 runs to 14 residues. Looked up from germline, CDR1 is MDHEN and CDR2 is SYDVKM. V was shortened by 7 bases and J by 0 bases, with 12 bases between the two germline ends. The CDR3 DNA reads TGTGCCAGCACTACTGACAGCCTGAACACTGAAGCTTTCTTT. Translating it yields CASTTDSLNTEAFF.

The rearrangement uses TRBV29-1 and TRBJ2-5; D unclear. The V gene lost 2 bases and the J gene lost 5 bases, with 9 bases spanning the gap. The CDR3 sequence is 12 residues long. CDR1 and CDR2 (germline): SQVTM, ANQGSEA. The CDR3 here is CSVEIERETQYF. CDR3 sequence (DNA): TGCAGCGTTGAAATCGAACGGGAGACCCAGTACTTC. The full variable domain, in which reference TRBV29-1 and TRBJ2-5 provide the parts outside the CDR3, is SAVISQKPSRDICQRGTSLTIQCQVDSQVTMMFWYRQQPGQSLTLIATANQGSEATYESGFVIDKFPISRPNLTFSTLTVSNMSPEDSSIYLCSVEIERETQYFGPGTRLLVL.

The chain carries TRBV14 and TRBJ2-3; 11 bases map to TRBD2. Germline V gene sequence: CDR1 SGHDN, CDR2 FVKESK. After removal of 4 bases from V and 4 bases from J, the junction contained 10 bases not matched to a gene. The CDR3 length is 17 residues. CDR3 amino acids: CASSPLAGTSGPDTQYF. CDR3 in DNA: TGTGCCAGCAGCCCTCTAGCCGGGACTAGCGGCCCAGATACGCAGTATTTT.

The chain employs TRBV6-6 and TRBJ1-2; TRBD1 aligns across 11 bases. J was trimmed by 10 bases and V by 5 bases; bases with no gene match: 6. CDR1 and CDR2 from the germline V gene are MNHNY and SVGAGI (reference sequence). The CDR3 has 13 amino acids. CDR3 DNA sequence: TGTGCCAGCAGTAACGGACAGGGGGCAGTCTACACCTTC. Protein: CASSNGQGAVYTF.

The CDR3 spells CASSGLAGGGPDTQYF. The CDR3 nucleotides are TGTGCCAGCAGTGGGTTAGCGGGAGGGGGCCCAGATACGCAGTATTTT. The chain couples TRBV6-1 to TRBJ2-3; TRBD2 aligns across 11 bases. J was trimmed by 4 bases and V by 4 bases; bases with no gene match: 7. Germline CDR1 is MNHNS and CDR2 is SASEGT. The CDR3 extends over 16 amino acids.

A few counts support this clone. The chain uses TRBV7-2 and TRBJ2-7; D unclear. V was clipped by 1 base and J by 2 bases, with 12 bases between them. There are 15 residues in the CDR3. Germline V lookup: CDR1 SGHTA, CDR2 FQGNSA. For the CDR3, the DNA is TGTGCCAGCAGCTTAGGTAGCCTCTCCCCCTACGAGCAGTACTTC. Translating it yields CASSLGSLSPYEQYF. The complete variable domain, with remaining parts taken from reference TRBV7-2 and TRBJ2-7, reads GAGVSQSPSNKVTEKGKDVELRCDPISGHTALYWYRQSLGQGLEFLIYFQGNSAPDKSGLPSDRFSAERTGGSVSTLTIQRTQQEDSAVYLCASSLGSLSPYEQYFGPGTRLTVT.

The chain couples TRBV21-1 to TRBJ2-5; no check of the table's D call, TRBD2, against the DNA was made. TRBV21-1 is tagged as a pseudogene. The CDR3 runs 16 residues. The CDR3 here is CASSKILAGCQETQYF. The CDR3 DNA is TGTGCCAGCAGCAAAATACTAGCGGGGTGCCAAGAGACCCAGTACTTC.

The CDR3 region is CASSPTGGRLANEKLFF. CDR3 sequence (DNA): TGTGCCAGCAGTCCGACAGGGGGCAGGTTAGCTAATGAAAAACTGTTTTTT. This chain uses TRBV27 with TRBJ1-4; 10 bases map to TRBD1. V lost 5 bases and J lost 3; bases outside the gene matches: 9. The CDR3 runs to 17 residues. Germline V gene lookup returns CDR1 MNHEY and CDR2 SMNVEV (reference sequence).

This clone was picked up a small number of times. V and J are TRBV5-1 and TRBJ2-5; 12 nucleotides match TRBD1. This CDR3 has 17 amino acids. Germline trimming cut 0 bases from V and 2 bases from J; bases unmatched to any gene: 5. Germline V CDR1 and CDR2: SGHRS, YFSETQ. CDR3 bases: TGCGCCAGCAGCTTGGGGGGACAGGGGGCCTTACAAGAGACCCAGTACTTC. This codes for CASSLGGQGALQETQYF.

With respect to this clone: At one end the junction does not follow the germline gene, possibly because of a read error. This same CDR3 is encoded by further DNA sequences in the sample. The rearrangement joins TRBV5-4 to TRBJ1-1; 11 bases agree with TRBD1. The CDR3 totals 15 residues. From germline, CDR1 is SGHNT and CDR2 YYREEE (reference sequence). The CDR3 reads CASSPLDRGRTEAFF. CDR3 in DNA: TGTGCTAGCAGCCCGCTGGACAGGGGGCGCACTGAAGCTTTCTTT.

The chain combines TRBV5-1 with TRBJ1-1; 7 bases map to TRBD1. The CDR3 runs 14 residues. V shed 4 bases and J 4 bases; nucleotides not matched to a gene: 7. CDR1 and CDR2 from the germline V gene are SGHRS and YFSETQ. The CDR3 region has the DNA TGCGCCAGCAGCAAGACAGGGTCGGCCACTGAAGCTTTCTTT. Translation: CASSKTGSATEAFF.

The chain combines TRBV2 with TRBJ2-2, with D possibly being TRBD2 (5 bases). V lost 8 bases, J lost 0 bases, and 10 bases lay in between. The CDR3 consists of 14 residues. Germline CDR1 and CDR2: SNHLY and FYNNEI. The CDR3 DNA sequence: TGTGCCAGCCGAGGGTATGCGAACACCGGGGAGCTGTTTTTT. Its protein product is CASRGYANTGELFF.

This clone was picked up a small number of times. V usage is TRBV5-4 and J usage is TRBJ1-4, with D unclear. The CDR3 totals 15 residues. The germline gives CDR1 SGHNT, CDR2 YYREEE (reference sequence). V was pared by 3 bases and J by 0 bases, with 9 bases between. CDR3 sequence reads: CASSYRLTTNEKLFF. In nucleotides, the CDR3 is TGTGCCAGCAGCTACCGGTTAACAACTAATGAAAAACTGTTTTTT. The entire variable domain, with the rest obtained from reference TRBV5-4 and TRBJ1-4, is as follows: ETGVTQSPTHLIKTRGQQVTLRCSSQSGHNTVSWYQQALGQGPQFIFQYYREEENGRGNFPPRFSGLQFPNYSSELNVNALELDDSALYLCASSYRLTTNEKLFFGSGTQLSVL.

The CDR3 DNA reads as TGTGCCAGCAGCTTGGCCGTGACAACCTTCTATGGCTACACCTTC. Protein sequence: CASSLAVTTFYGYTF. The rearrangement uses TRBV5-4 and TRBJ1-2; no clear D. The CDR3 is 15 amino acids. The V gene's germline CDR1 is SGHNT and CDR2 YYREEE (reference sequence). V dropped 0 bases and J dropped 4 bases, with 13 bases sitting between them.

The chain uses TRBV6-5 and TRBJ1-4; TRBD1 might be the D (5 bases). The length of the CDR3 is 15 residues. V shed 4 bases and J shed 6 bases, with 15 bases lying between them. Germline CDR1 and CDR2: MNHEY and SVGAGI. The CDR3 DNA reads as TGTGCCAGCAGTTCGCAGGGATACTCGGATGAAAAACTGTTTTTT. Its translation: CASSSQGYSDEKLFF.

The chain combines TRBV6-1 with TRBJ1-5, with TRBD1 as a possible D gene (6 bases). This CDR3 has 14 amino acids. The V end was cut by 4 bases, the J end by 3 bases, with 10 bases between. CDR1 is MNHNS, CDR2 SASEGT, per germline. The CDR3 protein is CASSVQGPNQPQHF. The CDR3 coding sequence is TGTGCCAGCAGTGTACAGGGCCCCAATCAGCCCCAGCATTTT.

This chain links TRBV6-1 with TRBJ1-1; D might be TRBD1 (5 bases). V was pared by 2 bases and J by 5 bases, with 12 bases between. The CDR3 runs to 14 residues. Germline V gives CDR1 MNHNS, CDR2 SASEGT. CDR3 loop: CASSERWQGTEAFF. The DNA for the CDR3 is TGTGCCAGCAGTGAAAGGTGGCAGGGAACTGAAGCTTTCTTT.

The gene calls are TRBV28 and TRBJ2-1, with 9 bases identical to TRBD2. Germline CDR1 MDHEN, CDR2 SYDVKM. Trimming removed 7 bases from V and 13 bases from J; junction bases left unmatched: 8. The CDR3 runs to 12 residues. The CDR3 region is CASKSSGSRQFF. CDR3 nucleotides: TGTGCCAGCAAAAGTAGCGGGAGCCGCCAGTTCTTC.

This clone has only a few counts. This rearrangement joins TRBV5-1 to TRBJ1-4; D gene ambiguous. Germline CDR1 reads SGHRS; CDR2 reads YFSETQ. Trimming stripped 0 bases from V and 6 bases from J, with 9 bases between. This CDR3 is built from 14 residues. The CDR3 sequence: CASSLARRDEKLFF. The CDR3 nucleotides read TGCGCCAGCAGCTTGGCGAGGAGGGATGAAAAACTGTTTTTT.

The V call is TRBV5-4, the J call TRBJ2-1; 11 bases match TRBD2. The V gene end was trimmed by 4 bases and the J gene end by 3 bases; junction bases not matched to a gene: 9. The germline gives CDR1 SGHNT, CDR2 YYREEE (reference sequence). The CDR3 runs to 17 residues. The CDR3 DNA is TGTGCCAGCAGCCCGGGACTAGCGGACCTGTACTACAATGAGCAGTTCTTC. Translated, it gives CASSPGLADLYYNEQFF. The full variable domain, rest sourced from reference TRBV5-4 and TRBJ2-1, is ETGVTQSPTHLIKTRGQQVTLRCSSQSGHNTVSWYQQALGQGPQFIFQYYREEENGRGNFPPRFSGLQFPNYSSELNVNALELDDSALYLCASSPGLADLYYNEQFFGPGTRLTVL.

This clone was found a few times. CDR3 region: CASSWGQVYGYTF. The CDR3 DNA follows: TGTGCCAGCAGCTGGGGACAGGTCTATGGCTACACCTTC. The V and J genes are TRBV28 and TRBJ1-2; 8 nucleotides match TRBD1. V lost 6 bases, J lost 4 bases, and 4 bases stayed unmatched. The CDR3 is 13 amino acids. CDR1 is MDHEN and CDR2 is SYDVKM in the germline V gene.